The T cell receptor (beta chain) described here comes from a study of vaccination and CD4 T cells after COVID-19. Treatment here: roughly ten-day PBMC culture with coronavirus spike peptide pools or control peptides (ViraFEST assay). Those CD4+ T cells from the unexposed donor predate the COVID-19 pandemic (2011-2018). Germline V CDR1 and CDR2: SGHTA, FQGNSA. The CDR3 runs to 14 residues. Trimming removed 2 bases at V and 0 bases at J, with 8 bases between. Once obtained from cultured CD4+ T cells, the DNA was sequenced using the Oncomine TCR Beta short-read assay. TCRdb re-called the PCR reads with MiXCR, one entry per CDR3 protein. Of fewer than 3,000 distinct CDR3 sequences in the sample, approximately 26% were seen once. This clonotype was counted between two and nine times. The antigen is unknown.

The sample consisted of CD4+ T cells from blood, cultured in vitro. The TCR sequence derives from a human donor in good health. V and J are TRBV7-2 and TRBJ2-7; D is uncertain. CDR3 residues: CASSLRRNSYEQYF. As DNA, the CDR3 is TGTGCCAGCAGCTTACGGCGAAACTCCTACGAGCAGTACTTC.